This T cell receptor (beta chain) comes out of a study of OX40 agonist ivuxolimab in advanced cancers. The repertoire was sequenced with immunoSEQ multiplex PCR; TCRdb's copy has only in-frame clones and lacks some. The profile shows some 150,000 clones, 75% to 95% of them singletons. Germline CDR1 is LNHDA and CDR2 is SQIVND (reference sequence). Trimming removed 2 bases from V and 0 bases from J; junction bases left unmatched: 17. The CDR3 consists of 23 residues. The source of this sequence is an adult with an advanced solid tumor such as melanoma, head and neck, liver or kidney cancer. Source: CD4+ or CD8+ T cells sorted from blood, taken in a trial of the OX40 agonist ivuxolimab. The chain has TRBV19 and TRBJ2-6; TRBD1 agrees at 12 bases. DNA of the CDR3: TGTGCCAGTAGTATACTGTTTCGGGGACAGGGGGCCCAAACTTACTCTGGGGCCAACGTCCTGACTTTC. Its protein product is CASSILFRGQGAQTYSGANVLTF.